The 2 T cell receptor beta chains below come from one sample, sequenced in a study of T cells in Graves' hyperthyroidism and ophthalmopathy. Amplified TCR beta CDR3 regions derived from RNA transcripts. Using the HTBI primer set, a first-round RT-PCR was run on the TCR CDR3. MiXCR, run by TCRdb on the multiplex PCR reads, gives a single entry per CDR3 protein. In the table there are about 400,000 distinct CDR3 sequences, more than 20% of which are singletons. Material: blood. The receptors were sampled from a man aged 45 to 65 with Graves' hyperthyroidism.

This clonotype was seen at least ten times. V and J are TRBV28 and TRBJ2-7, with D perhaps TRBD1 (6 bases). V was pared by 2 bases and J by 3 bases, with 11 bases between. Germline CDR1 is MDHEN and CDR2 is SYDVKM. CDR3 length equals 14 residues. In nucleotides, the CDR3 is TGTGCCAGCAGTTTAGGACAGAGTTTCTACGAGCAGTACTTC. It is translated as CASSLGQSFYEQYF.

The V and J genes are TRBV10-3 and TRBJ2-2; D not resolved. Germline CDR1 and CDR2: ENHRY and SYGVKD. The CDR3 totals 13 residues. V lost 2 bases and J 1 base, leaving 2 bases between the germline ends. For the CDR3, the DNA is TGTGCCATCAGTGAGCGGAACACCGGGGAGCTGTTTTTT. This encodes CAISERNTGELFF.